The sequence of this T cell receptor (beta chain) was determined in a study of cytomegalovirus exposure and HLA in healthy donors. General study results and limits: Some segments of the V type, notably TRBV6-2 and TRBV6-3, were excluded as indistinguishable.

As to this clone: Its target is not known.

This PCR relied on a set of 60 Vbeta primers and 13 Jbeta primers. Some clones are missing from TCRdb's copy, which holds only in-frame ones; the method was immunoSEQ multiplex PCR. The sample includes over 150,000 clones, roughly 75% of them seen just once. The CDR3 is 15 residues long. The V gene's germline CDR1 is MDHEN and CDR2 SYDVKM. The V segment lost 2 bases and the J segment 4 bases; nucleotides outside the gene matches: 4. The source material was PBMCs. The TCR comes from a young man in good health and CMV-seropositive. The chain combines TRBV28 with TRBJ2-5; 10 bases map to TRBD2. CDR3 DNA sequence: TGTGCCAGCAGTTTAAGGCTAGCGGGAGTAGAGACCCAGTACTTC. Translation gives CASSLRLAGVETQYF.